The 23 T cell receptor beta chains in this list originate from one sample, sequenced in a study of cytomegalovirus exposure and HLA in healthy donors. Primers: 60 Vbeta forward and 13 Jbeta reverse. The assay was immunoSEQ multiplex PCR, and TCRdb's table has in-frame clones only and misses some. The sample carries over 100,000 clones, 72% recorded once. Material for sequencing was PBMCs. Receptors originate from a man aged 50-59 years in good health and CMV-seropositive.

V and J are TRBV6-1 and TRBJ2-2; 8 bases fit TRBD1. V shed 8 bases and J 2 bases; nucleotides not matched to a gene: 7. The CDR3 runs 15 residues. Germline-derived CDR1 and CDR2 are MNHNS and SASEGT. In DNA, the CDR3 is TGTGCCAGCGCCAGACAGGGGCGAAACACCGGGGAGCTGTTTTTT. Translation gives CASARQGRNTGELFF.

The CDR3 spells CASSSDSVNSPLHF. DNA for the CDR3: TGTGCCAGCAGTTCGGACAGCGTTAATTCACCCCTCCACTTT. The V call is TRBV6-5, the J call TRBJ1-6, with D perhaps TRBD1 (6 bases). CDR1 is MNHEY, CDR2 SVGAGI, per germline. V lost 4 bases and J 6 bases, leaving 10 bases between the germline ends. The CDR3 runs to 14 residues.

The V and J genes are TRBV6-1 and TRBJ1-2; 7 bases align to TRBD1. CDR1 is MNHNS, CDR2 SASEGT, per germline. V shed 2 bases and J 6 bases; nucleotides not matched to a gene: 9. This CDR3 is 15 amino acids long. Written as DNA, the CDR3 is TGTGCCAGCAGTGAAATCTCGGGACAGCCTGATGGCTACACCTTC. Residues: CASSEISGQPDGYTF.

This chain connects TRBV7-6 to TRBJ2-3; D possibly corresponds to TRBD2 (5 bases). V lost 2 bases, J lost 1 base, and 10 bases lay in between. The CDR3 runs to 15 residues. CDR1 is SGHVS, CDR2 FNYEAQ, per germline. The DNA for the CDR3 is TGTGCCAGCAGCTTAACGAGGGTTGGCACAGATACGCAGTATTTT. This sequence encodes CASSLTRVGTDTQYF.

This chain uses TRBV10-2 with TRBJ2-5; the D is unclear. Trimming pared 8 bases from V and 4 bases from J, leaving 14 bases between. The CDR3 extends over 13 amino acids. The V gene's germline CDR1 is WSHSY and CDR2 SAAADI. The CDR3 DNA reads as TGCGCCAGCCGGGTAGGCAGCAGAGAGACCCAGTACTTC. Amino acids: CASRVGSRETQYF.

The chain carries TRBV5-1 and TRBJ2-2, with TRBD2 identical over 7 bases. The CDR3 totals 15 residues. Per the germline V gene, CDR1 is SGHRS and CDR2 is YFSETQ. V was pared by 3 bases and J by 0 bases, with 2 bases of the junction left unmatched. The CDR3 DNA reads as TGCGCCAGCAGCTCCCGGGGGGCGAACACCGGGGAGCTGTTTTTT. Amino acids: CASSSRGANTGELFF.

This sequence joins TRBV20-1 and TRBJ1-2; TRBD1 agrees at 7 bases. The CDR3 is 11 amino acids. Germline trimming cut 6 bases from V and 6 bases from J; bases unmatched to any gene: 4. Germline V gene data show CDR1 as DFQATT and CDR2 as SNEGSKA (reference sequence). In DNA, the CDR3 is TGCAGTGCCCAGGGGGGAAATGGCTACACCTTC. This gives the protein CSAQGGNGYTF.

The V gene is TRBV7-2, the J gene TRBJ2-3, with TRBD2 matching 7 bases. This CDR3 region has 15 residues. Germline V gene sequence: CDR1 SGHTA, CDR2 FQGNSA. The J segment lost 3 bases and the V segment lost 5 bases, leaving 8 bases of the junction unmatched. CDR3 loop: CASSDSSGATDTQYF. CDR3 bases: TGTGCCAGCAGCGACTCTAGCGGAGCTACAGATACGCAGTATTTT.

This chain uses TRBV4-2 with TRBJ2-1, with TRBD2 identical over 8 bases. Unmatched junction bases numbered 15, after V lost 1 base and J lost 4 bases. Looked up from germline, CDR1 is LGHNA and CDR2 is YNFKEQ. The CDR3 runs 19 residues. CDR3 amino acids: CASSQVSGSGGGRYNEQFF. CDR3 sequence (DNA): TGTGCCAGCAGCCAAGTTTCTGGGTCCGGGGGGGGCCGTTACAATGAGCAGTTCTTC.

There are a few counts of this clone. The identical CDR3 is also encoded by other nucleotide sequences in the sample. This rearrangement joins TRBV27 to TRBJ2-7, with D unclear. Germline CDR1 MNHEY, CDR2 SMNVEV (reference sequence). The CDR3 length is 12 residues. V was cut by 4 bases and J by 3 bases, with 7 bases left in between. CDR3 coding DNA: TGTGCCAGCAGTTCCCCTAGCTACGAGCAGTACTTC. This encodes CASSSPSYEQYF.

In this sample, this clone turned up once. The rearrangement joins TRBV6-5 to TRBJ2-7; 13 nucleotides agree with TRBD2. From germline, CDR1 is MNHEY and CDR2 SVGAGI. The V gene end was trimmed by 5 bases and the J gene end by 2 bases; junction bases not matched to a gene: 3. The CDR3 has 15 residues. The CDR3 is CASSTGTSGTYEQYF. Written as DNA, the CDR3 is TGTGCCAGCAGTACGGGGACTAGCGGGACCTACGAGCAGTACTTC.

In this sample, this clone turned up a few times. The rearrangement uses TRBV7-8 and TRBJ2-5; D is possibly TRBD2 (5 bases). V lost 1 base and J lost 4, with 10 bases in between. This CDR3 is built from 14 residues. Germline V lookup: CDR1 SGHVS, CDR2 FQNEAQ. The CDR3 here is CASSLGVAGETQYF. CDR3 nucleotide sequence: TGTGCCAGCAGCTTAGGAGTGGCGGGAGAGACCCAGTACTTC.

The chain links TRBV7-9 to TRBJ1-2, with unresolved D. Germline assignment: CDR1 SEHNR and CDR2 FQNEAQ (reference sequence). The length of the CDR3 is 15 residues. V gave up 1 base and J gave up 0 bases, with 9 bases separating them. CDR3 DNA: TGTGCCAGCAGCTTAGGGGAGGGAGCTAACTATGGCTACACCTTC. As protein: CASSLGEGANYGYTF.

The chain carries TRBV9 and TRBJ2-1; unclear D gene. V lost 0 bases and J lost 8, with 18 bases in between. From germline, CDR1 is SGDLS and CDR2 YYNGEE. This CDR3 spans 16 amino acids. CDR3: CASSVELRGIFHEQFF. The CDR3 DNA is TGTGCCAGCAGCGTAGAGTTGCGCGGTATCTTCCATGAGCAGTTCTTC. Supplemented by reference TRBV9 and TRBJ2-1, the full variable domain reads DSGVTQTPKHLITATGQRVTLRCSPRSGDLSVYWYQQSLDQGLQFLIQYYNGEERAKGNILERFSAQQFPDLHSELNLSSLELGDSALYFCASSVELRGIFHEQFFGPGTRLTVL.

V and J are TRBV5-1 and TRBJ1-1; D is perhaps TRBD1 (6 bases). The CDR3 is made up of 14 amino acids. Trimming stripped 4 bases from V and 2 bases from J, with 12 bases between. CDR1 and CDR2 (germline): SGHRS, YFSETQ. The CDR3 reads CASSTTGPNTEAFF. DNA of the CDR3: TGCGCCAGCAGCACTACAGGGCCCAACACTGAAGCTTTCTTT.

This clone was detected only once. DNA for the CDR3: TGTGCCAGCAGCTCATCGGACAGTTTCCCCTACGAGCAGTACTTC. It encodes CASSSSDSFPYEQYF. The chain recombines TRBV5-6 with TRBJ2-7; possibly TRBD1 for D (6 bases). The CDR3 runs to 15 residues. The germline V gene encodes CDR1 SGHDT and CDR2 YYEEEE. With 3 bases removed from V and 2 bases from J, the gap between germline ends came to 15 bases.

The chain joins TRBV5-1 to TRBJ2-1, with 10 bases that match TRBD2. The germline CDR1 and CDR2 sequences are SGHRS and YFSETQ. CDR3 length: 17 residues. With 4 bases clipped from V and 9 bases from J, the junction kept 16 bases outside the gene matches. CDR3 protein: CASSPSTRSGGLGEQFF. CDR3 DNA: TGCGCCAGCAGCCCTTCAACCCGTAGCGGGGGGCTTGGTGAGCAGTTCTTC. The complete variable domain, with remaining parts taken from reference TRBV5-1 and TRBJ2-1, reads KAGVTQTPRYLIKTRGQQVTLSCSPISGHRSVSWYQQTPGQGLQFLFEYFSETQRNKGNFPGRFSGRQFSNSRSEMNVSTLELGDSALYLCASSPSTRSGGLGEQFFGPGTRLTVL.

In DNA form, the CDR3 reads TGTGCCAGCAGCCCCGGACAGACCTCCTACAATGAGCAGTTCTTC. It is translated as CASSPGQTSYNEQFF. The chain joins TRBV14 to TRBJ2-1; possible D gene TRBD1, 6 bases. The CDR3 totals 15 residues. Between the trimmed V and J ends, which lost 4 bases and 0 bases, there was a span of 10 bases. The germline CDR1 and CDR2 sequences are SGHDN and FVKESK.

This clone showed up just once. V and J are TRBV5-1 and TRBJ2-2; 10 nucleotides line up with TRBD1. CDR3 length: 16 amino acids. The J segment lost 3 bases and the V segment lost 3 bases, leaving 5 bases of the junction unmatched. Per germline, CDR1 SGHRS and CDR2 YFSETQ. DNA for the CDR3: TGCGCCAGCAGCTCCCCCGGGACAGGGGACACCGGGGAGCTGTTTTTT. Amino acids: CASSSPGTGDTGELFF.

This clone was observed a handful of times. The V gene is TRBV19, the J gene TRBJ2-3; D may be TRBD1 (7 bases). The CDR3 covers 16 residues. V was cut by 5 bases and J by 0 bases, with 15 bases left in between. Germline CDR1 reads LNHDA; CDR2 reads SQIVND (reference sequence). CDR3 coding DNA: TGTGCCAGTAGTTCCCCAGGGGGGACTAGCACAGATACGCAGTATTTT. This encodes CASSSPGGTSTDTQYF.

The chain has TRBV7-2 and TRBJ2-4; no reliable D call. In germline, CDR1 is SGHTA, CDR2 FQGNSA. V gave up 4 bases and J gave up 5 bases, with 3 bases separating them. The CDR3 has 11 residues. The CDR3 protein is CASSSENIQYF. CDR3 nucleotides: TGTGCCAGCAGCTCAGAAAACATTCAGTACTTC.

The CDR3 bases are TGTGCCAGCAGCCGCCCCATGGAGGGTGGCTACACCTTC. Protein product: CASSRPMEGGYTF. The rearrangement uses TRBV6-5 and TRBJ1-2; the D is unclear. The CDR3 contains 13 residues. Germline lookup yields CDR1 MNHEY and CDR2 SVGAGI. With 6 bases removed from V and 7 bases from J, the gap between germline ends came to 15 bases.

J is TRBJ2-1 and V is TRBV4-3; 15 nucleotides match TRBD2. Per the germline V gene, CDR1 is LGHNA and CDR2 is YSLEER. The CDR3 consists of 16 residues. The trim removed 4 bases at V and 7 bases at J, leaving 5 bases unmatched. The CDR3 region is CASSPGLAGGRNEQFF. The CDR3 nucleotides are TGCGCCAGCAGCCCGGGACTAGCGGGAGGTAGGAATGAGCAGTTCTTC.